Listed below are T cell receptor beta chains from one sample, sequenced in a study of cytomegalovirus exposure and HLA in healthy donors. Only in-frame clones appear in the TCRdb table, and some are missing; sequencing was by immunoSEQ multiplex PCR. The sample contains 150,000 to 200,000 clones, about 75% of which appear only once. Sequenced material: PBMCs. These receptor sequences come from a woman between 40 and 55 years old in good health and CMV-seropositive. CDR3s leave out the opening cysteine and the closing phenylalanine or tryptophan. Fields, in order: V gene, J gene, CDR3 protein.

TRBV5-8	TRBJ2-5	ASSSRAGTQY
TRBV11-2	TRBJ2-7	ASSLGPRDSSYEQY
TRBV2	TRBJ1-1	ASSEALPGLNTEAF
TRBV4-2	TRBJ2-7	ASSHPARTANSYEQY
TRBV6-5	TRBJ1-1	ASSYGGQKAF
TRBV27	TRBJ2-3	ASSLKPGQSSTDTQY
TRBV19	TRBJ1-5	ASSSRGSNQPQH
TRBV28	TRBJ1-3	ASSPIPQPGQGISGNTIY
TRBV28	TRBJ1-4	ASRSSGSNEKLF
TRBV27	TRBJ2-1	ASSLGTSGGWFQF
TRBV12-1	TRBJ2-7	ASSFTYYEQY
TRBV5-8	TRBJ2-3	ASSWGGRVRPTDTQY
TRBV7-3	TRBJ2-1	ASSGAGGPSGYNEQF
TRBV7-3	TRBJ2-1	ASSGQREGLNEQF
TRBV11-2	TRBJ2-5	ASSFGLGVQETQY
TRBV11-3	TRBJ2-5	ASSLGPGGPGEQETQY
TRBV6-5	TRBJ1-2	ASQKTGGANYGYT
TRBV19	TRBJ2-2	ASSILQVNTGELF
TRBV7-3	TRBJ2-1	ASSIGTSGHNEQF
TRBV7-2	TRBJ1-5	ASSLQQHSNQPQH
TRBV28	TRBJ2-7	ASSYRGRGLYEQY
TRBV7-2	TRBJ2-3	ASSPDGVVTQY
TRBV30	TRBJ1-1	AWDHGGAEAF
TRBV7-8	TRBJ2-2	ASSLNRDTGELF
TRBV19	TRBJ2-7	ASSIGFVVGEQY
TRBV15	TRBJ1-4	ATSRVGQINEKLF
TRBV28	TRBJ1-2	ASSLSTASTYGYT